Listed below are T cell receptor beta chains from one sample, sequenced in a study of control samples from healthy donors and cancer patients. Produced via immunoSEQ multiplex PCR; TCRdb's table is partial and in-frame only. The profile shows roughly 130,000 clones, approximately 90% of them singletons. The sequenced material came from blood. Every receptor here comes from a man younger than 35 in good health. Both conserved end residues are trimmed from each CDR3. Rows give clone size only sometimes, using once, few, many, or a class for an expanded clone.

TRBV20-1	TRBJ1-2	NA	SAIRGWGYT
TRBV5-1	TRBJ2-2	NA	ASSLAGTGGFTGELF
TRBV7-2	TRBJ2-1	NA	ASSPSGPGYGRF
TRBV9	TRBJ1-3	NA	ASSVGGFSGNTIY
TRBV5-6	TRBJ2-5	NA	ASSSDGGAETQY
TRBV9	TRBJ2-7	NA	ASSVGTGQVHEQY
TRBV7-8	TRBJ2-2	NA	ASSSAGFNGELF
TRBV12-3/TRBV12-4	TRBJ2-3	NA	ASSYREGDTQY
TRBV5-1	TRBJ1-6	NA	ASSLTGQGSPLH
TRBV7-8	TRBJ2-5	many	ASSLAIQETQY
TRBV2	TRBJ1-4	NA	ASSEVELKLF
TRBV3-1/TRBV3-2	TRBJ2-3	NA	ASSQDLSGHTQY
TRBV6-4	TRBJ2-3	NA	ASSEGRTGADTQY
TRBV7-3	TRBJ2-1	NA	ASSLTLGGLNEQF
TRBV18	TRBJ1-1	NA	ASSPFDTNTEAF
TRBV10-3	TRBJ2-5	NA	AISEGQQETQY
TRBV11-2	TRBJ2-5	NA	ASSLLTSGEQETQY
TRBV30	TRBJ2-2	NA	AWSLNTGELF
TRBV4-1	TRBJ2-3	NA	ASSLPAGAPTDTQY
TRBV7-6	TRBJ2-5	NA	ASSLAGVQETQY
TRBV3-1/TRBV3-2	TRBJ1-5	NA	ASSPSGVSNQPQH
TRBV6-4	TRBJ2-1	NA	ASSATSGDYNEQF
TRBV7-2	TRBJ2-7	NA	ASSGRGGRYEQY
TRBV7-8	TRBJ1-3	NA	ASSLAGPDSGNTIY
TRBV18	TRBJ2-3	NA	ASSPVGTGGTDTQY
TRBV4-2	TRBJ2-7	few	ASSQDLQGYEQY
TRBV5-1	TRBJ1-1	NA	ASSLEDDTEAF
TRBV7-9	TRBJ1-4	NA	ASRRQGDNEKLF
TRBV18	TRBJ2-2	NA	ASSPYMIGETSDTGELF
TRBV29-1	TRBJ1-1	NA	SVVGGEAF
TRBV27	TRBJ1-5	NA	ASSLSITGAQH
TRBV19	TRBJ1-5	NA	ASSRNRGSNQPQH
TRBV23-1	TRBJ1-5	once	ASSYIRQGAGNQPQH
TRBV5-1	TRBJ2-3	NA	ASSLAGGFTDTQY
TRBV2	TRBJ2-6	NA	ASGTRGGGAGANVLT
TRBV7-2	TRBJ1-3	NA	ASSLAGTGRRSGNTIY
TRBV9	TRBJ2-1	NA	ASSVGSGYNEQF
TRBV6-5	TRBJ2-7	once	ASSYSDQHRVGQY
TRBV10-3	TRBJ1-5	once	AISRDDRNQPQH
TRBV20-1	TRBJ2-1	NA	SASRRGLGNEQF
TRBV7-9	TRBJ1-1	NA	ASSLQGRTEAF
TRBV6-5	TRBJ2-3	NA	ASRLQESTDTQY
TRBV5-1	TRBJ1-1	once	ASSPTEGLNTEAF
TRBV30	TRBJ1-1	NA	PLLGGPFKNTEAF
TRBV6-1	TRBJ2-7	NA	ASSEGPGQGDDEQY
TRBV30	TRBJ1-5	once	AWSGMGYQPQH
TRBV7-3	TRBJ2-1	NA	ASSLGQAAYNEQF
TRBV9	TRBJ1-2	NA	ASSSQGSWYGYT
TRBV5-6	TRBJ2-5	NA	ASSSPDGAETQY
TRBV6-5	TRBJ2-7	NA	ASSPRGFYEQY
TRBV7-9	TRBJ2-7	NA	ASSLSGGTYEQY